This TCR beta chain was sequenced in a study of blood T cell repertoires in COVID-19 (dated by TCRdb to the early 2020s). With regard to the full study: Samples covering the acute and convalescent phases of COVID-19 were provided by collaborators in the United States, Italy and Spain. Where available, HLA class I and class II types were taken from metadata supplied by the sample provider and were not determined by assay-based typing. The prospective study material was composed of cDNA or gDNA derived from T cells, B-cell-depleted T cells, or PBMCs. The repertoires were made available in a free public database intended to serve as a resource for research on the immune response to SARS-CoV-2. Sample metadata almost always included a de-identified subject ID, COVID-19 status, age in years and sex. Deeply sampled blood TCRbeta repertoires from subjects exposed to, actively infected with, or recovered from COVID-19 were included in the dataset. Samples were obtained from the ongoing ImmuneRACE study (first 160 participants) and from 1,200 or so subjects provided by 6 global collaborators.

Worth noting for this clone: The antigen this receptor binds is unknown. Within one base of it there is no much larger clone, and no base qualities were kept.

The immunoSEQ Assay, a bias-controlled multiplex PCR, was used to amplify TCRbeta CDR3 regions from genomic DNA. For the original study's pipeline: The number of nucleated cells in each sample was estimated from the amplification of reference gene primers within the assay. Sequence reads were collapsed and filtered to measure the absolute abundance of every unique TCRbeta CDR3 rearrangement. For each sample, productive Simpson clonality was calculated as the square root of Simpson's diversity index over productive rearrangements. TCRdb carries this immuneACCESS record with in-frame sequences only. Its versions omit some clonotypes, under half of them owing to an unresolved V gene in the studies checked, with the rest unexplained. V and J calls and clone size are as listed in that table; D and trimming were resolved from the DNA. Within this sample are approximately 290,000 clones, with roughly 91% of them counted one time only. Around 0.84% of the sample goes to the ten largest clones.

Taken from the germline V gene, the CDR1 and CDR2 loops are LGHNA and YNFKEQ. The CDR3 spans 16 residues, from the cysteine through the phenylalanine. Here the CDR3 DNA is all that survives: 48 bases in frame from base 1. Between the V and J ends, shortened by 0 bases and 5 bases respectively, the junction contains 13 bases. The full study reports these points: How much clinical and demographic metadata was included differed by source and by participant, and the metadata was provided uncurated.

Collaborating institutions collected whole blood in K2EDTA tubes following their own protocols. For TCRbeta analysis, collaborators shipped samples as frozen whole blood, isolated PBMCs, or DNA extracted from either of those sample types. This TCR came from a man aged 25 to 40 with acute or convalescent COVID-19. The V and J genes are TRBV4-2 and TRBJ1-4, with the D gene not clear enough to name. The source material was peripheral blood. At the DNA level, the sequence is TGTGCCAGCAGCCAAGATGGAGCGGATAGAAATGAAAAACTGTTTTTT. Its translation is CASSQDGADRNEKLFF.